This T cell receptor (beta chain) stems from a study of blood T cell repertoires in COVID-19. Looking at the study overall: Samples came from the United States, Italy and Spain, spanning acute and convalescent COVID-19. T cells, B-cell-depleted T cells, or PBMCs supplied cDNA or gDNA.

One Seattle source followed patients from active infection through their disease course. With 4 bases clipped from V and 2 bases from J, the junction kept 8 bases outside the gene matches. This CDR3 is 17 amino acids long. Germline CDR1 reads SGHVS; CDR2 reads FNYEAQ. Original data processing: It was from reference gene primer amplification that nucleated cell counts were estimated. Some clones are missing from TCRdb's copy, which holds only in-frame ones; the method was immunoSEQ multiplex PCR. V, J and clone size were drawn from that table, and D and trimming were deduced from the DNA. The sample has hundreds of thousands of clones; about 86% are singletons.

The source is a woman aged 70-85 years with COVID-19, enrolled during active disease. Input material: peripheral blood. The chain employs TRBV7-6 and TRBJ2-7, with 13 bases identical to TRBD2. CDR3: CASSSLPGLAGPYEQYF. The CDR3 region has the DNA TGTGCCAGCAGCTCGCTTCCGGGACTAGCGGGACCCTACGAGCAGTACTTC.